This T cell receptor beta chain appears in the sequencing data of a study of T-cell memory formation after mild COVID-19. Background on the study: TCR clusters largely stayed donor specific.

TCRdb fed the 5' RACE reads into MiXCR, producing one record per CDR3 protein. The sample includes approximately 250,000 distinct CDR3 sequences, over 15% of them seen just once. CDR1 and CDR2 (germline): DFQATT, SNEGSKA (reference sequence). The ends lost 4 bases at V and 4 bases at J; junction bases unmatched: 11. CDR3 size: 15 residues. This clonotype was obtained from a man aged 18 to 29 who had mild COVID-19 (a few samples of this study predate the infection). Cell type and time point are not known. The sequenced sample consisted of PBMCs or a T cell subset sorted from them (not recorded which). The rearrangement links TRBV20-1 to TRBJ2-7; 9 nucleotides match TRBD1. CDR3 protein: CSAKGPWDRVYEQYF. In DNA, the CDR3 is TGCAGTGCTAAAGGTCCGTGGGACAGGGTTTACGAGCAGTACTTC.